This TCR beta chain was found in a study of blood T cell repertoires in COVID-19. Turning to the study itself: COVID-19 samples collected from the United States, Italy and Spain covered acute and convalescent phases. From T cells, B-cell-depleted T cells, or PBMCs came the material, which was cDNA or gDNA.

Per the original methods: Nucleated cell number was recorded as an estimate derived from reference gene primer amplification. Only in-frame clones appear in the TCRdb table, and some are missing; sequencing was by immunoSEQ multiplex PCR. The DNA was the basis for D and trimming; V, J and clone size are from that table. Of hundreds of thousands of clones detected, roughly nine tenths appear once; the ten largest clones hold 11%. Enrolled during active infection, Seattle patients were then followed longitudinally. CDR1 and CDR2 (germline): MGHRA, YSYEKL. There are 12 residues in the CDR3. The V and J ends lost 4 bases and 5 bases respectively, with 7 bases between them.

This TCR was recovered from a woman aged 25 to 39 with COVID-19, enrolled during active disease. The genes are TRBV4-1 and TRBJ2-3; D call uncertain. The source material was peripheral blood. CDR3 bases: TGCGCCAGCAGCCCTAACAGAGATACGCAGTATTTT. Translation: CASSPNRDTQYF.